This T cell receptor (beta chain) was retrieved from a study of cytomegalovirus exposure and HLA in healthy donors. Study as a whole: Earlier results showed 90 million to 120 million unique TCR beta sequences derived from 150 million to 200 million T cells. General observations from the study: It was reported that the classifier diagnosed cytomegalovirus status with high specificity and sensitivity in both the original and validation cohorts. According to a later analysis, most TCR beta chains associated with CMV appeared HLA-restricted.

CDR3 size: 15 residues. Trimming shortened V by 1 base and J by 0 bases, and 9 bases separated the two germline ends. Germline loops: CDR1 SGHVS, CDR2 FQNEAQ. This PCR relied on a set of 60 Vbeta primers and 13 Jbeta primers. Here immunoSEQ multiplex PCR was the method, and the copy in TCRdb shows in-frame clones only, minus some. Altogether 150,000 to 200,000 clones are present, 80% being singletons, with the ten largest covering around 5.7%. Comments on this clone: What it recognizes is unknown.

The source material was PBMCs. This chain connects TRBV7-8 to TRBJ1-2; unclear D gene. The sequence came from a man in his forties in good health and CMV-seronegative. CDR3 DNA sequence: TGTGCCAGCAGCTTAGTTGAGGGTTCTAACTATGGCTACACCTTC. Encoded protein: CASSLVEGSNYGYTF.